This T cell receptor beta chain was retrieved from a study of cytomegalovirus exposure and HLA in healthy donors. The study's findings and limits: As confirmed in vitro, a few CMV-associated chains were specific for CMV antigens. Some TCR beta chains (roughly 160 of them) were listed as cytomegalovirus-associated. HLA alleles were associated with some 16,000 TCR beta sequences in a later analysis at 0.05 false discovery rate.

The germline V gene has CDR1 SEHNR and CDR2 FQNEAQ (reference sequence). The CDR3 contains 16 residues. With 60 Vbeta and 13 Jbeta primers, the PCR was carried out. Generated by immunoSEQ multiplex PCR, the TCRdb table keeps only in-frame clones and is missing some. This table holds some 160,000 clones, roughly 80% found once. This clone showed up just once. The antigen is unknown. At one of its ends the junction is not consistent with the germline gene, which may arise from a read error. The chain combines TRBV7-9 with TRBJ2-5; 9 bases are shared with TRBD1. Source material: PBMCs. This receptor was taken from a woman aged 40 to 50 in good health and CMV-seronegative. The CDR3 coding sequence is TGTTCCAGCAGCTCCTCGACAGGGGGTATGATGGAGACCCAGTACTTC. It codes for CSSSSSTGGMMETQYF.